These T cell receptor beta chains were read from a single sample in a study of blood T cell repertoires in COVID-19. Produced via immunoSEQ multiplex PCR; TCRdb's table is partial and in-frame only. The sample consists of over 350,000 clones, roughly 91% of them appearing once. The sequenced sample was PBMCs or T cells enriched from blood (not recorded which). Receptors were obtained from a woman younger than 35 who had recovered from COVID-19. The CDR3 runs from the conserved cysteine through the conserved F or W. A D gene is named only where the DNA matches it firmly. Rows give clone size only sometimes, using once, few, many, or a class for an expanded clone.

16,TRBJ1-2,NA,TRBV7-8,few,CASRTGGGGLSDGYTF,TGTGCCAGCAGAACCGGGGGTGGAGGACTATCGGATGGCTACACCTTC
15,TRBJ1-6,NA,TRBV19,NA,CASSTGARYNSPLHF,TGTGCCAGTAGTACAGGGGCCCGCTATAATTCACCCCTCCACTTT
17,TRBJ2-5,TRBD2,TRBV2,NA,CASSGDTSGVKQETQYF,TGTGCCAGCAGTGGGGATACTAGCGGGGTGAAACAAGAGACCCAGTACTTC
15,TRBJ2-2,NA,TRBV4-2,NA,CASSQELINTGELFF,TGTGCCAGCAGCCAAGAACTGATTAACACCGGGGAGCTGTTTTTT
14,TRBJ1-1,TRBD1,TRBV19,NA,CASSIFQGANEAFF,TGTGCCAGTAGTATCTTCCAGGGGGCAAATGAAGCTTTCTTT
13,TRBJ1-2,TRBD1,TRBV7-8,NA,CASSSSTGLSHTF,TGTGCCAGCAGCTCCTCGACAGGGCTCAGCCACACCTTC
16,TRBJ2-7,NA,TRBV4-1,once,CASSQGNGGRSYEQYF,TGCGCCAGCAGCCAAGGAAACGGGGGAAGGTCCTACGAGCAGTACTTC
13,TRBJ1-5,NA,TRBV29-1,NA,CSVAGSRNQPQHF,TGCAGCGTCGCCGGGTCTCGGAATCAGCCCCAGCATTTT
13,TRBJ1-2,NA,TRBV4-2,NA,CASSQDPEYGYTF,TGTGCCAGCAGCCAAGATCCGGAGTATGGCTACACCTTC
13,TRBJ1-2,TRBD1,TRBV6-5,once,CASRPTGAYGYTF,TGTGCCAGCAGGCCGACAGGGGCCTATGGCTACACCTTC
18,TRBJ2-2,TRBD1,TRBV24-1,NA,CATSDLPGTGGATGELFF,TGTGCCACCAGTGATCTTCCGGGGACAGGTGGTGCCACCGGGGAGCTGTTTTTT
14,TRBJ2-5,NA,TRBV27,NA,CASSRNRDIETQYF,TGTGCCAGCAGTAGAAACCGGGACATAGAGACCCAGTACTTC
16,TRBJ2-1,TRBD1,TRBV7-2,NA,CASSPTSGTGVNEQFF,TGTGCCAGCAGCCCTACCTCCGGGACAGGGGTCAATGAGCAGTTCTTC
14,TRBJ2-7,TRBD2,TRBV5-6,few,CASTSSGGAYEQYF,TGTGCCAGCACATCTAGCGGGGGGGCCTACGAGCAGTACTTC
15,TRBJ1-1,TRBD1,TRBV6-5,NA,CASSYSTGFGTEAFF,TGTGCCAGCAGTTACTCGACAGGGTTTGGCACTGAAGCTTTCTTT
14,TRBJ1-1,NA,TRBV7-3,NA,CASRLGRYISEAFF,TGTGCCAGCAGGCTTGGGAGGTACATCTCTGAAGCTTTCTTT
15,TRBJ2-4,NA,TRBV9,NA,CASSVGDSKYHIQYF,TGTGCCAGCAGCGTGGGAGATTCAAAATACCACATTCAGTACTTC
15,TRBJ2-1,TRBD2,TRBV2,NA,CASSRTSGAYNEQFF,TGTGCCAGCAGCAGGACTAGCGGGGCTTACAATGAGCAGTTCTTC
12,TRBJ2-5,NA,TRBV3-1/TRBV3-2,NA,CASSQVGETQYF,TGTGCCAGCAGCCAAGTGGGCGAGACCCAGTACTTC
14,TRBJ1-3,TRBD1,TRBV2,once,CASSDQGAGNTIYF,TGTGCCAGCAGTGATCAGGGGGCTGGAAACACCATATATTTT
14,TRBJ1-1,TRBD1,TRBV6-5,NA,CASGRGRMNTEAFF,TGTGCCAGCGGCAGGGGGAGAATGAACACTGAAGCTTTCTTT
12,TRBJ1-1,NA,TRBV6-5,NA,CASSFRGTEAFF,TGTGCCAGCAGTTTCAGGGGCACTGAAGCTTTCTTT
14,TRBJ2-3,NA,TRBV30,NA,CAWRPLSRSDTQYF,TGTGCCTGGAGACCCCTTAGTAGATCAGATACGCAGTATTTT